This T cell receptor (beta chain) originates from a study of response to subunit inactivated influenza vaccine. This CDR3 is built from 12 residues. V was trimmed by 8 bases and J by 2 bases, leaving 13 bases between them. In germline, CDR1 is SQVTM, CDR2 ANQGSEA. TCRdb itself ran the RT-PCR reads through MiXCR, one entry per CDR3 protein. The sample contains about 190,000 distinct CDR3 sequences, around 14% of which appear only once. This clonotype has ten or more counts. Its antigen is unknown. Study-wide findings and caveats: The authors suggested that few new T cells are recruited per seasonal influenza vaccination.

The chain carries TRBV29-1 and TRBJ2-7; D may be TRBD2 (5 bases). This material consisted of CD8+ T cells sorted from PBMCs, taken 4 to 6 days after vaccination. This TCR was sampled from a man in his forties or fifties who received an inactivated influenza vaccine. The DNA of the CDR3 is TGCAGCTCCATACACGGGACCTACGAGCAGTACTTC. It yields the protein CSSIHGTYEQYF.